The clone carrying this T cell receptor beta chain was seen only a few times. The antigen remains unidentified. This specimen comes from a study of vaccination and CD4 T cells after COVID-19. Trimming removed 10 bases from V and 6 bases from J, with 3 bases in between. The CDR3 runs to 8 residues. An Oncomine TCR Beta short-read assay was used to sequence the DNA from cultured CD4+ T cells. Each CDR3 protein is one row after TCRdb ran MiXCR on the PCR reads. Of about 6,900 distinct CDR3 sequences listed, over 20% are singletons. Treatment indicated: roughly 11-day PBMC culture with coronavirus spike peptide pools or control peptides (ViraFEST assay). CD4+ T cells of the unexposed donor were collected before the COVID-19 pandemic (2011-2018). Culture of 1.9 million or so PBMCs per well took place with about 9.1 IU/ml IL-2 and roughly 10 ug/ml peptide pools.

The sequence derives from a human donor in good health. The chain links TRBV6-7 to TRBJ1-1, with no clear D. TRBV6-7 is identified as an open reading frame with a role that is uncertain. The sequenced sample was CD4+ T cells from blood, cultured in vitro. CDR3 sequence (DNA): TGTGCCACCTCTGAAGCTTTCTTT. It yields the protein CATSEAFF.